Detailed here is one T cell receptor (beta chain). These data come from a study of blood T cell repertoires in COVID-19. Study background: T cells, B-cell-depleted T cells, or PBMCs provided the cDNA or gDNA that served as material.

Recruitment covered about two dozen US areas and drew participants whose ages spanned roughly 18 to 89 years. Participant reports of clinical history set cohort assignment. As processed by the authors: Amplifying reference gene primers gave estimates of nucleated cell counts. Produced via immunoSEQ multiplex PCR; TCRdb's table is partial and in-frame only. Clonal size and the V and J genes are those of that table, whereas D and trimming came from the DNA. This sample has a few hundred thousand clones; 65% to 85% occur once, and the top ten carry about 3%. This CDR3 has 14 amino acids. Trimming took off 0 bases at V and 7 bases at J, with 12 bases between the two ends. Germline assignment: CDR1 LGHNA and CDR2 YSLEER.

The chain is built from TRBV4-3 and TRBJ2-5; D gene unclear. The sequence was collected from a man aged 50 to 60 who had recovered from COVID-19. What was sequenced was PBMCs or T cells enriched from blood (not recorded which). The CDR3 DNA reads as TGCGCCAGCAGCCAAGACATATCTGGCGGGACCCAGTACTTC. Translating gives CASSQDISGGTQYF.